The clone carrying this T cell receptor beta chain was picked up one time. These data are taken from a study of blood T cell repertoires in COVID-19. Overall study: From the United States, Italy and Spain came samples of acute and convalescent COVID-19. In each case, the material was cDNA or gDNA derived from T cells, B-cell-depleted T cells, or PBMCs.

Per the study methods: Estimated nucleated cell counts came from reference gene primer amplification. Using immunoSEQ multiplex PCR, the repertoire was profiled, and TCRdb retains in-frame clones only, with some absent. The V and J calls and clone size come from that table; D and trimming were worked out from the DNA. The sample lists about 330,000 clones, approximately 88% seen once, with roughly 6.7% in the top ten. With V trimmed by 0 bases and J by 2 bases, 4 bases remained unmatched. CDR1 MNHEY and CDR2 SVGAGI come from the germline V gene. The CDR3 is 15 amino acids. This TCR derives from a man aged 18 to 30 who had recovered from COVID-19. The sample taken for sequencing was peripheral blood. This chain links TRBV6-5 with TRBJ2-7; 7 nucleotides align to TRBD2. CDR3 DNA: TGTGCCAGCAGTTACTCCACTAGCGCCACCTACGAGCAGTACTTC. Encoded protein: CASSYSTSATYEQYF.